What follows are 11 T cell receptor beta chains derived from one specimen sequenced in a study of T cell clusters in autoimmune cytopenias. Multiplex touch-down PCR amplified TRB using TRB-A and TRB-B pools in one tube. Reanalyzing the multiplex PCR reads, TCRdb keeps one entry per CDR3 protein, without DNA. Its table records over 3,000 distinct CDR3 sequences. Each sample's input was 200 to 300 ng genomic DNA, some 40,000 genome equivalents. Source material: peripheral blood. The receptors here all came from a human donor with an autoimmune cytopenia or autoimmune hepatitis (not recorded which).

J is TRBJ2-5 and V is TRBV28. Per the germline V gene, CDR1 is MDHEN and CDR2 is SYDVKM. CDR3 length equals 14 residues. This CDR3 reads CASSHPDTQETQYF.

This chain joins TRBV5-6 and TRBJ1-4; without DNA, the TCRdb call of TRBD1 cannot be checked. The germline V gene encodes CDR1 SGHDT and CDR2 YYEEEE. The CDR3 runs to 16 residues. CDR3 protein: CASRYSSTGRNEKLFF.

V and J are TRBV30 and TRBJ2-1. The length of the CDR3 is 11 residues. The germline gives CDR1 GTSNPN, CDR2 SVGIG (reference sequence). CDR3 sequence: CAWSIGWEQFF.

The rearrangement uses TRBV19 and TRBJ1-2; TCRdb returns TRBD1, unconfirmable since there is no DNA. The CDR3 sequence is 16 residues long. Germline V gene lookup returns CDR1 LNHDA and CDR2 SQIVND (reference sequence). CDR3 region: CASFGSSGQGNYGYTF. The whole variable domain, filled in from reference TRBV19 and TRBJ1-2, reads DGGITQSPKYLFRKEGQNVTLSCEQNLNHDAMYWYRQDPGQGLRLIYYSQIVNDFQKGDIAEGYSVSREKKESFPLTVTSAQKNPTAFYLCASFGSSGQGNYGYTFGSGTRLTVV.

The chain is built from TRBV5-6 and TRBJ1-4; TCRdb names TRBD1, which stays unverified in the absence of DNA. From germline, CDR1 is SGHDT and CDR2 YYEEEE. The CDR3 sequence is 16 residues long. The CDR3 spells CASSNRRGATNKKLFF.

The genes are TRBV4-1 and TRBJ2-1. Germline lookup yields CDR1 MGHRA and CDR2 YSYEKL. The CDR3 loop spans 13 amino acids. CDR3 residues: CASSQDWYNEQFF.

Frequency places this clonotype as medium-sized (0.01 to 0.1%). This chain joins TRBV6-2 or TRBV6-3 and TRBJ2-5; without DNA, the TCRdb call of TRBD2 cannot be checked. Germline V gives CDR1 MNHEY, CDR2 SVGEGT. The length of the CDR3 is 15 residues. The CDR3 loop reads CASSSTGTSWETQYF.

The J gene is TRBJ2-5, the V gene TRBV5-4; TCRdb picks TRBD1, but there is no DNA to check that call. CDR1 is SGHNT and CDR2 is YYREEE in the germline V gene (reference sequence). The CDR3 is 16 residues long. CDR3 in amino acids: CASSPGVSAGEETQYF.

The gene calls are TRBV12-3 or TRBV12-4 and TRBJ1-1. The CDR3 totals 14 residues. CDR3 amino acids: CASSPGLMNTEAFF.

This chain links TRBV19 with TRBJ1-5; the D call of TRBD1 rests on TCRdb alone, since no DNA is present to check it. Germline V lookup: CDR1 LNHDA, CDR2 SQIVND (reference sequence). The CDR3 length is 13 residues. The CDR3 is CASSMGPHQPQHF.

This clonotype is deemed medium-sized by its frequency. The V gene is TRBV19, the J gene TRBJ2-1; the D call of TRBD1 rests on TCRdb alone, since no DNA is present to check it. The germline CDR1 and CDR2 sequences are LNHDA and SQIVND (reference sequence). This CDR3 contains 14 residues. The CDR3: CASTEDSRDNEQFF.